Below are 4 T cell receptor beta chains sequenced from a single sample in a study of blood T cell repertoires in COVID-19. Clones were sequenced by immunoSEQ multiplex PCR, and TCRdb holds only the in-frame ones, with some missing. The sample lists more than 300,000 clones, almost 90% occurring once. The sample consisted of peripheral blood. These receptors came from a woman aged 40-49 years with COVID-19, enrolled during active disease.

The rearrangement joins TRBV24-1 to TRBJ2-7; 8 nucleotides agree with TRBD1. This CDR3 spans 14 amino acids. The J segment lost 3 bases and the V segment lost 3 bases, leaving 3 bases of the junction unmatched. Germline lookup yields CDR1 KGHDR and CDR2 SFDVKD. CDR3 amino acids: CATSDTDRDYEQYF. The CDR3 DNA sequence: TGTGCCACCAGTGATACGGACAGGGACTACGAGCAGTACTTC.

Worth noting for this clone: The sample has other DNA sequences that encode this CDR3 too. The chain employs TRBV18 and TRBJ2-1; possible D gene TRBD2, 6 bases. This CDR3 spans 15 amino acids. In germline, CDR1 is KGHSH, CDR2 LQKENI. The V and J ends lost 6 bases and 0 bases respectively, with 12 bases between them. This CDR3 is CASSPFGGSYNEQFF. The CDR3 nucleotides are TGTGCCAGCTCCCCCTTCGGGGGCTCCTACAATGAGCAGTTCTTC.

This clone was recorded only once. The chain recombines TRBV7-3 with TRBJ2-1; possibly TRBD2 for D (6 bases). This CDR3 comprises 15 residues. Germline V CDR1 and CDR2: SGHTA, FQGTGA. V was cut by 5 bases and J by 0 bases, with 11 bases left in between. The CDR3 here is CASSLLASSYNEQFF. CDR3 DNA sequence: TGTGCCAGCAGCCTCCTAGCGTCCTCCTACAATGAGCAGTTCTTC. The whole variable domain, remainder taken from reference TRBV7-3 and TRBJ2-1, is GAGVSQTPSNKVTEKGKYVELRCDPISGHTALYWYRQSLGQGPEFLIYFQGTGAADDSGLPNDRFFAVRPEGSVSTLKIQRTERGDSAVYLCASSLLASSYNEQFFGPGTRLTVL.

The chain links TRBV7-2 to TRBJ2-3; D may be TRBD1 (6 bases). Germline loops: CDR1 SGHTA, CDR2 FQGNSA. The CDR3 runs to 14 residues. Trimming took 1 base from V and 6 from J, leaving 11 bases between them. This chain's CDR3 is CASSLGGPPDTQYF. CDR3 DNA: TGTGCCAGCAGCTTAGGGGGGCCCCCGGATACGCAGTATTTT. Supplemented by reference TRBV7-2 and TRBJ2-3, the full variable domain reads GAGVSQSPSNKVTEKGKDVELRCDPISGHTALYWYRQSLGQGLEFLIYFQGNSAPDKSGLPSDRFSAERTGGSVSTLTIQRTQQEDSAVYLCASSLGGPPDTQYFGPGTRLTVL.